The 14 T cell receptor beta chains below come from one sample, sequenced in a study of graft-versus-host responses after intestinal transplantation. TCRdb's table, derived via immunoSEQ multiplex PCR, lists solely in-frame clones and lacks some. The repertoire holds 130,000 or so clones, with around nine tenths as singletons. These TCRs' antigens remain unknown. This specimen consisted of unstimulated CD4+ T cells sorted from spleen or lymph node cells, obtained before intestinal transplant. The receptors come from a human donor who received an intestinal transplant.

This chain uses TRBV5-1 with TRBJ2-3, with 9 bases identical to TRBD1. CDR1 is SGHRS, CDR2 YFSETQ, per germline. The J segment lost 3 bases and the V segment lost 4 bases, leaving 3 bases of the junction unmatched. CDR3 length equals 14 residues. The CDR3 sequence is CASSRDRVTDTQYF. The CDR3 nucleotides are TGCGCCAGCAGCCGGGACAGGGTAACAGATACGCAGTATTTT. Full variable domain (missing parts from reference TRBV5-1 and TRBJ2-3): KAGVTQTPRYLIKTRGQQVTLSCSPISGHRSVSWYQQTPGQGLQFLFEYFSETQRNKGNFPGRFSGRQFSNSRSEMNVSTLELGDSALYLCASSRDRVTDTQYFGPGTRLTVL.

A single count supports this clone. This sequence joins TRBV6-5 and TRBJ1-4; D remains unclear. The ends were cut back, 2 bases at V and 8 bases at J, with 18 bases in the middle. Germline lookup yields CDR1 MNHEY and CDR2 SVGAGI. The CDR3 has 16 amino acids. CDR3: CASSYTPSGGGEKLFF. The CDR3 DNA is TGTGCCAGCAGTTACACCCCCTCCGGAGGTGGAGAAAAACTGTTTTTT.

This clone was seen a single time. The rearrangement links TRBV4-1 to TRBJ2-2; 8 bases align to TRBD1. There are 15 residues in the CDR3. V lost 1 base and J lost 2; bases outside the gene matches: 0. From germline, CDR1 is MGHRA and CDR2 YSYEKL. In DNA, the CDR3 is TGCGCCAGCAGCCAAGCAGGGGGCAACACCGGGGAGCTGTTTTTT. Protein: CASSQAGGNTGELFF.

The V gene is TRBV19, the J gene TRBJ1-5; the match to TRBD1 covers 7 bases. Germline CDR1 reads LNHDA; CDR2 reads SQIVND (reference sequence). With 5 bases clipped from V and 3 bases from J, the junction kept 4 bases outside the gene matches. CDR3 length equals 14 residues. CDR3 nucleotide sequence: TGTGCCAGTAGTCTCGGGACAGTCAATCAGCCCCAGCATTTT. Protein product: CASSLGTVNQPQHF.

This rearrangement joins TRBV2 to TRBJ1-2; no reliable D call. Germline CDR1 SNHLY, CDR2 FYNNEI. The CDR3 is 13 residues long. Trimming cost V 6 bases and J 3 bases, with 11 bases left between them. CDR3 in amino acids: CASSPDKDYGYTF. The DNA for the CDR3 is TGTGCCAGCAGCCCTGACAAGGACTATGGCTACACCTTC.

The genes are TRBV19 and TRBJ1-5; D is possibly TRBD1 (6 bases). Between the trimmed V and J ends, which lost 10 bases and 6 bases, there was a span of 19 bases. The CDR3 is made up of 14 amino acids. The germline CDR1 and CDR2 sequences are LNHDA and SQIVND (reference sequence). This chain's CDR3 is CATRGQGRGQPQHF. Here the CDR3 DNA reads TGTGCCACGCGGGGGCAGGGAAGGGGTCAGCCCCAGCATTTT.

The V call is TRBV19, the J call TRBJ2-4; perhaps TRBD1 as D (6 bases). This CDR3 has 16 residues. CDR1 and CDR2 from the germline V gene are LNHDA and SQIVND (reference sequence). The germline V and J ends were trimmed by 2 bases and 5 bases, with 16 bases remaining between them. The CDR3 nucleotides read TGTGCCAGTAGTATACTTGGGACATTCGGGGAAAACATTCAGTACTTC. Protein product: CASSILGTFGENIQYF.

This clone was seen once. The chain uses TRBV30 and TRBJ1-3, with TRBD1 as a possible D gene (5 bases). CDR3 size: 13 residues. Per germline, CDR1 GTSNPN and CDR2 SVGIG (reference sequence). Trimming removed 4 bases from V and 2 bases from J, with 9 bases in between. CDR3 amino acids: CAWMQGAGNTIYF. The CDR3 DNA is TGTGCCTGGATGCAGGGAGCTGGAAACACCATATATTTT.

The rearrangement uses TRBV5-1 and TRBJ1-1; no definite D call. Trimming cost V 0 bases and J 7 bases, with 10 bases left between them. The CDR3 covers 13 residues. Germline assignment: CDR1 SGHRS and CDR2 YFSETQ. CDR3 sequence reads: CASSLAGTNEAFF. The CDR3 region has the DNA TGCGCCAGCAGCTTGGCGGGAACAAATGAAGCTTTCTTT.

This chain links TRBV23-1 with TRBJ2-2, with TRBD2 as a possible D gene (6 bases). TRBV23-1 is filed as an ORF, its function uncertain. With 10 bases removed from V and 13 bases from J, the gap between germline ends came to 16 bases. The CDR3 spans 11 residues. The CDR3 nucleotides are TGCGCCACCGCTACCCGGGACTGGCTGTTTTTT. Protein product: CATATRDWLFF.

The chain uses TRBV15 and TRBJ2-7; D gene uncertain. The CDR3 covers 13 residues. Trimming removed 0 bases at V and 3 bases at J, with 6 bases between. Germline CDR1 and CDR2: LNHNV and YYDKDF (reference sequence). The DNA for the CDR3 is TGTGCCACCAGCAGAGATCCGGACTACGAGCAGTACTTC. This translates into CATSRDPDYEQYF.

V gene TRBV2 combines with J gene TRBJ1-1, with TRBD1 as a possible D gene (6 bases). CDR1 is SNHLY, CDR2 FYNNEI, per germline. The CDR3 runs to 12 residues. Trimming removed 4 bases from V and 11 bases from J, with 14 bases in between. In DNA, the CDR3 is TGTGCCAGCAGTGGGACAGTGGAATGGGCTTTCTTT. Its translation is CASSGTVEWAFF.

The chain links TRBV30 to TRBJ2-1, with 11 positions matching TRBD2. The CDR3 totals 15 residues. J was trimmed by 9 bases and V by 1 base; bases with no gene match: 8. Looked up from germline, CDR1 is GTSNPN and CDR2 is SVGIG (reference sequence). The CDR3 spells CAWSGKLAGESEQFF. The CDR3 bases are TGTGCCTGGAGTGGAAAACTAGCGGGGGAAAGTGAGCAGTTCTTC.

This chain uses TRBV7-6 with TRBJ1-6; D remains unclear. CDR3 size: 13 residues. V lost 1 base and J lost 10, with 8 bases in between. Germline V gene sequence: CDR1 SGHVS, CDR2 FNYEAQ. CDR3 protein: CASSLEGGSPLHF. The DNA for the CDR3 is TGTGCCAGCAGCTTAGAGGGCGGGTCACCCCTCCACTTT.